The 5 T cell receptor beta chains listed next were all sequenced from one sample in a study of cytomegalovirus exposure and HLA in healthy donors. PCR was performed using 60 Vbeta and 13 Jbeta primers. The data were produced by immunoSEQ multiplex PCR, yet TCRdb's version contains in-frame clones alone and is incomplete. The profile shows over 150,000 clones, 55% to 80% of them singletons. Sequenced material: PBMCs. Receptors originate from a woman aged 18-29 years in good health and CMV-seropositive.

As DNA, the CDR3 is TGTGCCAGCAGCTTAGACCCGCTTCGATACGAGCAGTACTTC. Protein: CASSLDPLRYEQYF. The genes are TRBV7-6 and TRBJ2-5, with D uncertain. With the DNA end fitting TRBJ2-7 better, the J assignment may be wrong. CDR1 is SGHVS and CDR2 is FNYEAQ in the germline V gene. This CDR3 is 14 amino acids long.

The chain recombines TRBV14 with TRBJ2-1; a possible D gene is TRBD1 (6 bases). The CDR3 has 15 residues. In germline, CDR1 is SGHDN, CDR2 FVKESK. Between the trimmed V and J ends, which lost 4 bases and 7 bases, there was a span of 17 bases. The CDR3 DNA follows: TGTGCCAGCAGCCGCGCGGTTCGGCAGGGGAATGAGCAGTTCTTC. It codes for CASSRAVRQGNEQFF.

The count of this clone is one. The V gene is TRBV11-3, the J gene TRBJ2-1; weak D call: TRBD2 (7 bases). Germline V gene lookup returns CDR1 SGHNT and CDR2 YENEEA. The CDR3 is made up of 16 amino acids. The V gene lost 8 bases and the J gene lost 2 bases, with 19 bases spanning the gap. This CDR3 is CASANREGGTYNEQFF. The CDR3 coding sequence is TGTGCCAGCGCCAATAGGGAGGGGGGAACCTACAATGAGCAGTTCTTC.

The genes are TRBV28 and TRBJ1-1; 8 bases are shared with TRBD1. In germline, CDR1 is MDHEN, CDR2 SYDVKM. V lost 2 bases, J lost 7 bases, and 6 bases stayed unmatched. The length of the CDR3 is 14 residues. CDR3 coding DNA: TGTGCCAGCAGTTTACAGGGGGCTTTAGATGAAGCTTTCTTT. Amino acids: CASSLQGALDEAFF.

V and J are TRBV28 and TRBJ2-5, with TRBD1 as a possible D gene (6 bases). The CDR3 spans 14 residues. Germline assignment: CDR1 MDHEN and CDR2 SYDVKM. Trimming took 2 bases from V and 3 from J, leaving 10 bases between them. Here the CDR3 DNA reads TGTGCCAGCAGTTTACTGGCAGGGGAAGAGACCCAGTACTTC. Its protein is CASSLLAGEETQYF.